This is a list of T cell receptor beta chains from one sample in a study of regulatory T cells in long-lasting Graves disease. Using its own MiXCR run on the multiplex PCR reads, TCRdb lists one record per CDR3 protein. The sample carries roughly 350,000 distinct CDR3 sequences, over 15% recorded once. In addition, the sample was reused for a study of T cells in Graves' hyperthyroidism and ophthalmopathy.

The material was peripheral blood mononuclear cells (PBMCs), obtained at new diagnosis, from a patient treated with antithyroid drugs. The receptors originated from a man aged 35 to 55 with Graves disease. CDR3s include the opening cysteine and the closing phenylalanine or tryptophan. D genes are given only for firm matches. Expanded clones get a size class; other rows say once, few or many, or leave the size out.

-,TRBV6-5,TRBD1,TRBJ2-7,CASSYRGQGYEQYF,TGTGCCAGCAGTTACAGGGGACAGGGATACGAGCAGTACTTC
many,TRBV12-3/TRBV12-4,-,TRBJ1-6,CASSLISQGSPLHF,TGTGCCAGCAGTTTAATCTCCCAGGGTTCACCCCTCCACTTT
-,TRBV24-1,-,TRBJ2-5,CATSDFTTGLYQETQYF,TGTGCCACCAGTGACTTTACGACAGGTCTATACCAAGAGACCCAGTACTTC
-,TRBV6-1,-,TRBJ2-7,CASSVQSGYSYEQYF,TGTGCCAGCAGTGTTCAAAGTGGATATTCCTACGAGCAGTACTTC
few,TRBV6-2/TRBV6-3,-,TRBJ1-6,CASGRQSSYNSPLHF,TGTGCCAGCGGAAGACAGAGCTCCTATAATTCACCCCTCCACTTT
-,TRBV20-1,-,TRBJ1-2,CSAYSRTRDNYGYTF,TGCAGTGCCTACTCCCGCACCCGCGATAACTATGGCTACACCTTC
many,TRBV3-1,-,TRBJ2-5,CASSPSTGRQETQYF,TGTGCCAGCAGCCCCTCTACAGGGAGACAAGAGACCCAGTACTTC
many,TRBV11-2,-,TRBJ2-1,CASSRRSVHMGNEQFF,TGTGCCAGCAGCCGGAGGTCGGTCCATATGGGGAATGAGCAGTTCTTC
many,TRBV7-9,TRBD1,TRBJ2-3,CASSLRQGRGDTQYF,TGTGCCAGCAGCCTTAGACAGGGAAGGGGAGATACGCAGTATTTT
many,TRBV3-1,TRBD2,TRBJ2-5,CASRPTGLAGKGTQYF,TGTGCCAGCAGACCGACTGGACTAGCGGGGAAGGGGACCCAGTACTTC
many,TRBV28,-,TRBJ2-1,CASNGGGSYNEQFF,TGTGCCAGCAACGGGGGCGGGTCCTACAATGAGCAGTTCTTC